This T cell receptor beta chain originates from a study of blood T cell repertoires in COVID-19. Overall study context: Acute-phase and convalescent COVID-19 samples originated in the United States, Italy and Spain. T cells, B-cell-depleted T cells, or PBMCs supplied cDNA or gDNA.

Original data processing: It was from reference gene primer amplification that nucleated cell counts were estimated. TCRdb keeps only in-frame clones here, not all; method: immunoSEQ multiplex PCR. That table is the source of V, J and clone size, and D and trimming were worked out from the DNA. The sample includes some 150,000 clones, over 80% of them seen just once. V shed 2 bases, J shed 6 bases, and the junction held 8 bases outside the gene matches. Germline-derived CDR1 and CDR2 are MRHNA and SNTAGT. The CDR3 is made up of 16 amino acids. This sequence originates from a human donor in a cohort sampled during active COVID-19. Sample: peripheral blood. This chain uses TRBV6-4 with TRBJ2-2, with 8 bases matching TRBD2. DNA of the CDR3: TGTGCCAGCAGTGACAAAGCGGGAGTCGGATCCGGGGAGCTGTTTTTT. It yields the protein CASSDKAGVGSGELFF.